This T cell receptor beta chain was captured in a study of T-cell memory formation after mild COVID-19. Study-wide findings and caveats: Memory sampled before infection contained some responding clones, suggesting cross-reactive memory joined. Clones that contracted from day 15 to 85 were balanced CD4/CD8, while later expanders leaned CD4+. Shrinking CD4+ clones were chiefly CM and EM; CD8+ ones were chiefly EMRA.

On this clonotype: Its target is unknown.

TCRdb re-derived calls from the 5' RACE reads in MiXCR, one entry per CDR3 protein. Of roughly 560,000 distinct CDR3 sequences listed, roughly 22% are singletons. J lost 4 bases, V lost 3 bases, and 13 bases had no gene match. Germline V gene sequence: CDR1 MNHEY, CDR2 SVGAGI. The CDR3 length is 18 residues. Source material: PBMCs or a T cell subset sorted from them (not recorded which). The rearrangement joins TRBV6-5 to TRBJ2-1, with 9 bases lining up with TRBD2. The receptor's source is an adult woman who had mild COVID-19 (a few samples of this study predate the infection). Cell type and time point are not known. CDR3 loop: CASSYRSGRVQLYNEQFF. CDR3 bases: TGTGCCAGCAGTTATCGTAGCGGGAGAGTCCAATTATACAATGAGCAGTTCTTC.